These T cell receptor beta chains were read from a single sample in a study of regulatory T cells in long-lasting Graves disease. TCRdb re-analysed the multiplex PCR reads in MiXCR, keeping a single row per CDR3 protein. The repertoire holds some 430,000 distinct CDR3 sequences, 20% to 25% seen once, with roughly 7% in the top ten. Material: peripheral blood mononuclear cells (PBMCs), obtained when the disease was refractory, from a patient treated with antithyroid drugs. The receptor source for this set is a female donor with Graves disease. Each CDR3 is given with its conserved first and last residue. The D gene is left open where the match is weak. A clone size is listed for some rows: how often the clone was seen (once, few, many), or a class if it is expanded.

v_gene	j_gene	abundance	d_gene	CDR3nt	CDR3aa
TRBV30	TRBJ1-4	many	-	TGTGCCTGGAGCCAGGGTTATAGGGAAAAACTGTTTTTT	CAWSQGYREKLFF
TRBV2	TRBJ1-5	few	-	TGTGCCAGCAGCGGGGCGGGGGGCGGCAATCAGCCCCAGCATTTT	CASSGAGGGNQPQHF
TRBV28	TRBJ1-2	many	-	TGTGCCAGCAGTTCTAAAAAAGGGGACTATGGCTACACCTTC	CASSSKKGDYGYTF
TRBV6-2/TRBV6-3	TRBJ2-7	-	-	TGTGCCAGCAGTGGGGGCATCTCCTACGAGCAGTACTTC	CASSGGISYEQYF
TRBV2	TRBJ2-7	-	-	TGTGCCAGCAATTCGGGGGTCGGCGAGCAGTACTTC	CASNSGVGEQYF
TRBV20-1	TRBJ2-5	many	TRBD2	TGCAGTGCCACAAGCGGGGCCATTCAAGAGACCCAGTACTTC	CSATSGAIQETQYF
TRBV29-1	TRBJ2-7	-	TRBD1	TGCAGCGGGTGGGACAGGGCATCCTACGAGCAGTACTTC	CSGWDRASYEQYF
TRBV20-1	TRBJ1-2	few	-	TGCAGTGCTATAGCGGGCAACTCCTATGGCTACACCTTC	CSAIAGNSYGYTF
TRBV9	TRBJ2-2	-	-	TGTGCCAGCAGCGTAGGTGGCGGGACGAACACCGGGGAGCTGTTTTTT	CASSVGGGTNTGELFF
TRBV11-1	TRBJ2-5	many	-	TGTGCCAGCAGCTCAGGGCGGAAAGAGACCCAGTACTTC	CASSSGRKETQYF
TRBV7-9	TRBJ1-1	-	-	TGTGCCAGCAGCTTATCGACAGTCAGTGAAGCTTTCTTT	CASSLSTVSEAFF
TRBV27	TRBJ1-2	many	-	TGTGCCAGCCCCCAGCGGGCAGGCTATACCTATGGCTACACCTTC	CASPQRAGYTYGYTF
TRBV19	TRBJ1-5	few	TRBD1	TGTGCCAGTAGTATCGGCCACAGGGGCCTTAGCAATCAGCCCCAGCATTTT	CASSIGHRGLSNQPQHF
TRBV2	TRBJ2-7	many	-	TGTGCCAGCAGAAGTCGGGACGTCTCCTACGAGCAGTACTTC	CASRSRDVSYEQYF
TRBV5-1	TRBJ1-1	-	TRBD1	TGCGCCAGCAGCTTGGTAACAGGGGCGAACACTGAAGCTTTCTTT	CASSLVTGANTEAFF
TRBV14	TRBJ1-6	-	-	TGTGCCAGCAGCCATCTCTTCGCTCGGGGTAATTCACCCCTCCACTTT	CASSHLFARGNSPLHF
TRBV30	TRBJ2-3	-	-	TGTGCCTGGAGAAAGGCAGATACGCAGTATTTT	CAWRKADTQYF
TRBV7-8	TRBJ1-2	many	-	TGTGCCAGCAGCTCGCCGACGGGACCCTATGGCTACACCTTC	CASSSPTGPYGYTF
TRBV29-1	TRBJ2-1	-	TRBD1	TGCAGCGTTGCAAACCCGGGACAGTACAATGAGCAGTTCTTC	CSVANPGQYNEQFF
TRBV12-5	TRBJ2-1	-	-	TGTGCTAGTGGTTTTGGTAATGAGCAGTTCTTC	CASGFGNEQFF
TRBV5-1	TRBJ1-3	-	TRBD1	TGCGCCAGCAGCTCCCGACAGGGACTCGCTGGAAACACCATATATTTT	CASSSRQGLAGNTIYF
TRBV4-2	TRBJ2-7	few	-	TGTGCCAGCAGCCAAGGTGCGGGGATGTCCTACGAGCAGTACTTC	CASSQGAGMSYEQYF
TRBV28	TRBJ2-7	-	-	TGTGCCAGCAGCTTGATTCTGGGGGCTAAGGACGAGCAGTGCTTC	CASSLILGAKDEQCF
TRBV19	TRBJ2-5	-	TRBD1	TGTGCCAGTAGTATGACAGGGGGCCAAGAGACCCAGTACTTC	CASSMTGGQETQYF
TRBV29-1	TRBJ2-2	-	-	TGCAGCGCAGGACAGCTGAACACCGGGGAGCTGTTTTTT	CSAGQLNTGELFF
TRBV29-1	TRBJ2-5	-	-	TGCAGCTCCGAACCAGCTAGCGCCAGATACAGCATGAACTTC	CSSEPASARYSMNF
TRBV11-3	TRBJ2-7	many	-	TGTGCCAGCAGCGCCAGGACAGACGAGCAGTACTTC	CASSARTDEQYF
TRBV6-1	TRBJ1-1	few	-	TGTGCCAGCAGCGAAATCGGACGGCACACTGAAGCTTTCTTT	CASSEIGRHTEAFF
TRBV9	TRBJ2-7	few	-	TGTGCCAGCAGCGTAGGTTCAACCTACGAGCAGTACTTC	CASSVGSTYEQYF
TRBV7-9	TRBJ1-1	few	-	TGTGCCAGCAGCCTACCAAGGGGGGGGAACACTGAAGCTTTCTTT	CASSLPRGGNTEAFF
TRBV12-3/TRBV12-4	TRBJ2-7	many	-	TGTGCCAGCAGTTTTGAAAGTTTCTACGAGCAGTACTTC	CASSFESFYEQYF
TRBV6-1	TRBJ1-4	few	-	TGTGCCAGCAGCGGATGGTGGGGTGAAAAACTGTTTTTT	CASSGWWGEKLFF
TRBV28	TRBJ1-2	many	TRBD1	TGTGCCAGCACCCCGGGACAGGGAATTTCCTATGACTACACCTTC	CASTPGQGISYDYTF
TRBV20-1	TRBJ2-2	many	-	TGCAGTGCTACGCCGGGCCACGGGGCCGGGGAGCTGTTTTTT	CSATPGHGAGELFF
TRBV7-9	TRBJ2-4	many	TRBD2	TGTGCCAGCAGCGATCCGGGACTAGCGGGAGAGGCCAAAAACATTCAGTACTTC	CASSDPGLAGEAKNIQYF
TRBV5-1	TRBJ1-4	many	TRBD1	TGCGCCAGCAGCTGGGGACAGGGGGCAACAGATGAAAAACTGTTTTTT	CASSWGQGATDEKLFF
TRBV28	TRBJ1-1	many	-	TGTGCCAGCAGCGGCTCGGGACAGAACACTGAAGCTTTCTTT	CASSGSGQNTEAFF
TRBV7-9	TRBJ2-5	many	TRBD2	TGTGCCAGCTTAGCGGGAGCGGAGACCCAGTACTTC	CASLAGAETQYF
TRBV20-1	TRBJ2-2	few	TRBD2	TGCAGTGCTAGAGATGGAAGGGTGGGGACTAGCGGGAGGGCGAACACCGGGGAGCTGTTTTTT	CSARDGRVGTSGRANTGELFF
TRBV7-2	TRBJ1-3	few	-	TGTGCCAGCAGCTCTCCGCCGGGCACCATATATTTT	CASSSPPGTIYF
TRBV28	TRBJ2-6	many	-	TGTGCCAGCAGTTTAATAAAAGTTGCTGGGGCCAACGTCCTGACTTTC	CASSLIKVAGANVLTF
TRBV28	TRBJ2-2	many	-	TGTGCCAGCAGTTTGTTACCCGGGGACACCGGGGAGCTGTTTTTT	CASSLLPGDTGELFF
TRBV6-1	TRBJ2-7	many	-	TGTGCCAGCAGTCGGAGCTCTGGGGTCTACGAGCAGTACTTC	CASSRSSGVYEQYF
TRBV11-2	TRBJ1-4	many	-	TGTGCCAGCAGCTCTGGGTATGCAACTAATGAAAAACTGTTTTTT	CASSSGYATNEKLFF
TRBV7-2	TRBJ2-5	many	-	TGTGCCAGCAGGTTCCCTTTGCAAGAGACCCAGTACTTC	CASRFPLQETQYF